This TCR beta chain was identified during a study of cytomegalovirus exposure and HLA in healthy donors. Whole-study context: A later analysis reported the approximately 120 validation repertoires used the same platform as the roughly 700 first-cohort repertoires. Study-wide results and limits: Reports indicated that the classifier achieved high specificity and sensitivity in diagnosing cytomegalovirus status. A few CMV-associated chains proved CMV antigen-specific in vitro.

In regard to this clone: Its antigen remains unidentified.

Only in-frame clones appear in the TCRdb table, and some are missing; sequencing was by immunoSEQ multiplex PCR. Counted here are roughly 75,000 clones, 90% to 95% occurring once; the ten biggest clones make up over 2%. A roughly 120-subject validation cohort, separate from the roughly 670-subject first cohort, supplied the donors. Sequenced material: PBMCs. The origin of this receptor is a woman aged 18-29 years in good health and CMV-seronegative.

The CDR3 protein is CASSFNPTSPDTQYF. The CDR3 DNA is TGTGCCAGCAGCTTTAACCCCACTAGTCCAGATACGCAGTATTTT. The chain uses TRBV2 and TRBJ2-3; tentatively, D is TRBD2 (5 bases). Trimming left V 6 bases short and J 4 bases short, with 17 bases between. Germline V gene lookup returns CDR1 SNHLY and CDR2 FYNNEI. This CDR3 has 15 amino acids.